This T cell receptor beta chain was captured by sequencing in a study of CD8 T cells in Susac syndrome. An input of about 0.5 to 1 ug of RNA was subjected to reverse transcription using random hexamers. MiXCR, applied by TCRdb to the immunoSEQ multiplex PCR reads, yields one record per CDR3 protein. The sample has roughly 400,000 distinct CDR3 sequences, approximately 85% seen once. This clonotype has a single count. TCR beta sequencing was performed on blood CD8+ and CD4+ T cells. The TEMRA cells underwent FACS enrichment, while the CD8+ and CD4+ T cells underwent negative isolation. V gave up 7 bases and J gave up 0 bases, with 16 bases separating them. Germline V lookup: CDR1 MNHEY, CDR2 SMNVEV (reference sequence). The CDR3 extends over 16 amino acids.

The chain couples TRBV27 to TRBJ2-1, with D possibly TRBD1 on 5 matching bases. This receptor was identified in a human donor with multiple sclerosis. Input material: CD8+ T cells from PBMCs. CDR3 bases: TGTGCCAGCAAGACAGACGCTCTCAGCTCCTACAATGAGCAGTTCTTC. It codes for CASKTDALSSYNEQFF.